Listed below are T cell receptor beta chains from one sample, sequenced in a study of T-cell reconstitution after alpha-beta-depleted transplantation in children. One entry per CDR3 protein, called by TCRdb with MiXCR from the PCR reads. The sample contains some 200,000 distinct CDR3 sequences, about a tenth of which appear only once. The material was PBMCs, obtained before TCRalphabeta/CD19-depleted stem cell transplant. The receptors were sampled from a child younger than two with acute myeloid leukemia, due to receive a stem cell transplant. CDR3s include the opening cysteine and the closing phenylalanine or tryptophan. Each record gives: clone size, J gene, D gene, CDR3 length, V gene, CDR3 protein, CDR3 DNA. The D gene is left open where the match is weak. Size is omitted from some rows. Given values are once, few, many or a class for expanded clones.

many TRBJ2-3 TRBD2 16 TRBV4-3 CASSQDSGRRTDTQYF TGCGCCAGCAGCCAAGATAGCGGGCGGCGCACAGATACGCAGTATTTT
few TRBJ2-3 NA 11 TRBV12-3/TRBV12-4 CASLGGNTQYF TGTGCCAGCTTAGGTGGGAATACGCAGTATTTT
few TRBJ2-1 TRBD2 16 TRBV5-1 CASSLPRLAGGNEQFF TGCGCCAGCAGCCTCCCTCGACTAGCGGGAGGTAATGAGCAGTTCTTC
NA TRBJ2-1 TRBD1 16 TRBV5-1 CASSLQGAPTYNEQFF TGCGCCAGCAGCCTCCAGGGGGCTCCTACCTACAATGAGCAGTTCTTC
many TRBJ2-2 NA 13 TRBV4-1 CASSQSWEGELFF TGCGCCAGCAGCCAATCTTGGGAAGGGGAGCTGTTTTTT
NA TRBJ1-3 NA 16 TRBV7-2 CASSLAHIGTGNTIYF TGTGCCAGCAGCTTAGCGCATATCGGGACAGGAAACACCATATATTTT
many TRBJ2-1 TRBD2 16 TRBV20-1 CSASHRPSGKINEQFF TGCAGTGCTAGCCACAGGCCTAGCGGGAAAATCAATGAGCAGTTCTTC
many TRBJ2-7 NA 20 TRBV6-4 CASSDSAVGKGLWASYEQYF TGTGCCAGCAGTGACTCAGCAGTAGGGAAGGGTCTCTGGGCCTCCTACGAGCAGTACTTC
many TRBJ1-4 NA 13 TRBV28 CASSLHSDEKLFF TGTGCCAGCAGTTTACACTCGGATGAAAAACTGTTTTTT
many TRBJ2-1 NA 11 TRBV20-1 CSAPSEGEQFF TGCAGTGCTCCTAGCGAGGGTGAGCAGTTCTTC
many TRBJ1-1 NA 13 TRBV28 CASLAGGRTEAFF TGTGCCAGCCTCGCGGGGGGGAGGACTGAAGCTTTCTTT
many TRBJ2-7 NA 13 TRBV27 CASSLQPSYEQYF TGTGCCAGCAGTTTACAGCCCAGCTACGAGCAGTACTTC
many TRBJ2-3 TRBD2 14 TRBV10-3 CASNQGLSTDTQYF TGTGCCTCTAACCAGGGACTAAGCACAGATACGCAGTATTTT
many TRBJ1-3 NA 11 TRBV2 CASSGTKALFF TGTGCCAGCAGTGGGACAAAGGCCCTCTTTTTT
many TRBJ1-5 NA 13 TRBV7-8 CASSLDRVQPQHF TGTGCCAGCAGCTTAGACAGGGTTCAGCCCCAGCATTTT
many TRBJ2-3 TRBD1 12 TRBV28 CASSYWTGAQYF TGTGCCAGCAGTTATTGGACAGGGGCGCAGTATTTT
many TRBJ1-1 NA 17 TRBV5-1 CASSLLGGSGGNTEAFF TGCGCCAGCAGCTTGCTCGGGGGATCGGGGGGGAACACTGAAGCTTTCTTT
NA TRBJ2-5 NA 15 TRBV29-1 CSVEEGTEIQETQYF TGCAGCGTTGAAGAGGGTACAGAAATCCAAGAGACCCAGTACTTC
many TRBJ2-3 NA 13 TRBV29-1 CSVFGLNGDTQYF TGCAGCGTCTTCGGCCTAAACGGAGATACGCAGTATTTT
many TRBJ2-7 TRBD1 14 TRBV12-3/TRBV12-4 CASSLRTGSYEQYF TGTGCCAGCAGTCTCAGGACAGGAAGCTACGAGCAGTACTTC
many TRBJ2-1 TRBD2 17 TRBV4-3 CASSQVVLAVDWGEQFF TGCGCCAGCAGCCAAGTTGTACTAGCGGTGGACTGGGGGGAGCAGTTCTTC